This entry is about one T cell receptor beta chain. Clones were sequenced by immunoSEQ multiplex PCR, and TCRdb holds only the in-frame ones, with some missing. Among 12,000 to 15,000 clones listed, roughly 67% were seen once. The CDR3 is 13 amino acids. CDR1 is LNHDA and CDR2 is SQIVND in the germline V gene (reference sequence). V lost 2 bases and J lost 7, with 11 bases in between. The record originates from a study of neoadjuvant anti-PD-1 for oral cavity cancer. This sequence originates from a person between 35 and 79 years old with oral cavity squamous cell carcinoma. This specimen was PBMCs, taken before nivolumab (anti-PD-1) treatment. The genes are TRBV19 and TRBJ1-1; D is ambiguous. CDR3 coding DNA: TGTGCCAGTAGTATAAGGGAGCTTGGTGAAGCTTTCTTT. Translation: CASSIRELGEAFF.